This TCR beta chain comes out of a study of blood T cell repertoires in COVID-19. The overall study: COVID-19 samples, acute and convalescent, were from the United States, Italy and Spain. From T cells, B-cell-depleted T cells, or PBMCs came the material, which was cDNA or gDNA.

Participant ages covered roughly 18 to 89 years across about two dozen US areas. This CDR3 contains 14 residues. Trimming cost V 8 bases and J 4 bases; bases outside gene matches: 8. In germline, CDR1 is LNHDA, CDR2 SQIVND (reference sequence). Using immunoSEQ multiplex PCR, the repertoire was profiled, and TCRdb retains in-frame clones only, with some absent. The sample includes fewer than 150,000 clones, around 83% of them seen just once. The rearrangement uses TRBV19 and TRBJ1-1; the match to TRBD1 covers 9 bases. This sequence was found in a man aged 25 to 40 who had recovered from COVID-19. The sequencing input was PBMCs or T cells enriched from blood (not recorded which). The CDR3: CASGVQGAITEAFF. CDR3 nucleotides: TGTGCCAGTGGGGTACAGGGGGCGATCACTGAAGCTTTCTTT. The full variable domain, with the rest looked up from reference TRBV19 and TRBJ1-1, is DGGITQSPKYLFRKEGQNVTLSCEQNLNHDAMYWYRQDPGQGLRLIYYSQIVNDFQKGDIAEGYSVSREKKESFPLTVTSAQKNPTAFYLCASGVQGAITEAFFGQGTRLTVV.